A selection of T cell receptor beta chains follows, all from one sample in a study of spatial heterogeneity in lung cancer. TCRdb reanalysed the 5' RACE reads using MiXCR and keeps one entry per CDR3 protein. The sample consists of some 87,000 distinct CDR3 sequences, under 9% of them appearing once. The specimen comprised PBMCs, sampled at surgery. These receptors all come from a male donor with early-stage non-small cell lung cancer. The CDR3 runs from the conserved cysteine through the conserved F or W. Not all rows give a size; the values are once, few, many and, for expanded clones, a class.

v_call	j_call	clone_size	cdr3_aa
TRBV29-1	TRBJ1-1	many	CSVEGTGGAKTEAFF
TRBV10-3	TRBJ2-7	many	CAIKEGAEYEQYF
TRBV5-1	TRBJ2-5	few	CASSLATDQETQYF
TRBV7-9	TRBJ2-1	.	CASSPGSYNEQFF
TRBV29-1	TRBJ2-2	.	CSVRREGTGELFF
TRBV2	TRBJ1-1	few	CASRDRAGTEAFF
TRBV10-3	TRBJ1-5	.	CAISGGQGNQPQHF
TRBV23-1	TRBJ2-1	many	CASRFHWGRAHEQFF
TRBV6-1	TRBJ1-1	.	CALVGTAMNTEAFF
TRBV5-1	TRBJ2-7	.	CASSLAPGASNEQYF
TRBV6-2/TRBV6-3	TRBJ1-1	many	CASRRYGPEAFF
TRBV29-1	TRBJ1-2	few	CSVDGVSRGYGYTF
TRBV4-2	TRBJ2-1	many	CASSQDASGGAGGPPFF
TRBV7-2	TRBJ2-3	few	CASATSGKDTDTQYF
TRBV6-1	TRBJ2-2	.	CASSQWDKLFF
TRBV7-2	TRBJ1-5	.	CASSLEAGLNQPQHF
TRBV9	TRBJ2-1	few	CASSGGTSPLYNEQFF
TRBV5-1	TRBJ2-1	.	CASSLGQGRDEQFF
TRBV28	TRBJ2-3	few	CASSQGLAFDTQYF
TRBV7-8	TRBJ2-4	many	CASSLVLGGAGKNIQYF
TRBV14	TRBJ2-1	.	CASSQDWGTSVYNEQFF
TRBV7-2	TRBJ1-5	few	CASSLSEGAGNQPQHF
TRBV12-5	TRBJ1-5	many	CASGLEPKQPQHF
TRBV6-1	TRBJ2-1	.	CASSEGAGGYEQFF
TRBV7-9	TRBJ1-5	.	CASSPNNQPQHF
TRBV14	TRBJ2-3	few	CASSFSGTQYF
TRBV7-9	TRBJ2-5	many	CASSPEGIGETQYF
TRBV5-1	TRBJ1-6	many	CASSLGDSPLHF
TRBV29-1	TRBJ2-5	many	CSARTGEETQYF
TRBV18	TRBJ2-5	many	CASSPTSIEETQYF
TRBV5-1	TRBJ2-3	many	CASSTLSLAGGWDTQYF
TRBV5-1	TRBJ2-5	many	CASSPGSQETQYF
TRBV6-2/TRBV6-3	TRBJ2-7	many	CASSDPPPLYEQYF
TRBV30	TRBJ2-3	many	CAWSSPDRGSTDTQYF
TRBV28	TRBJ2-5	.	CASRPLADQETQYF
TRBV9	TRBJ2-3	many	CASSASGKLDTQYF
TRBV7-2	TRBJ1-3	few	CASSLTVASGNTIYF
TRBV20-1	TRBJ2-1	many	CSAIPGINEQFF
TRBV5-1	TRBJ1-6	few	CASSAGQLDSPLHF
TRBV6-6	TRBJ2-4	.	CASRPQNGLAGRDIQYF
TRBV29-1	TRBJ2-7	.	CSVLAGGSYEQYF
TRBV11-1	TRBJ1-5	.	CASSLGRGPLSNQPQHF
TRBV4-2	TRBJ2-4	.	CASSQDLGTTMGNIQYF
TRBV5-5	TRBJ1-4	.	CASSPDSNEKLFF
TRBV18	TRBJ1-2	.	CASSPLGRGDYGYTF
TRBV6-6	TRBJ2-6	few	CASRRDFSGANVLTF
TRBV9	TRBJ2-2	many	CASSFGTGANTGELFF
TRBV27	TRBJ2-7	few	CASSLSGRGLYEQYF
TRBV4-1	TRBJ1-2	.	CASSQPRDTQGYGYTF
TRBV20-1	TRBJ1-1	few	CSAPRQGAVNTEAFF
TRBV20-1	TRBJ2-1	many	CSARDHAWDEQFF
TRBV29-1	TRBJ2-5	many	CSVAQGQETQYF
TRBV25-1	TRBJ1-1	.	CASSGIGGGYTEAFF